This T cell receptor beta chain appears in the sequencing data of a study of T cell responses to AZD1222 COVID-19 vaccine. Study at large: Researchers grouped second doses given at about 4 or about 12 weeks into one pool.

Libraries were prepared by immunoSEQ multiplex PCR; TCRdb keeps only in-frame clonotypes and omits some of them. The table includes 150,000 to 200,000 clones, roughly 89% detected once. Worth noting for this clone: Its specificity is unknown.

Germline CDR1 is SGHVS and CDR2 is FNYEAQ. The CDR3 has 14 amino acids. With 5 bases clipped from V and 8 bases from J, the junction kept 8 bases outside the gene matches. Overall study results and limits: There were repertoire samples only from the period after the peak T cell response. CD4 TCRs linked to vaccination spanned spike, dominating at 160-218 and 743-854.

The receptor comes from an adult in good health. Sequences were derived from peripheral blood, sampled on day 0 of AZD1222 vaccination. The gene calls are TRBV7-6 and TRBJ1-2, with 10 positions matching TRBD1. CDR3 in DNA: TGTGCCAGCAGCCCGGGACAGGGGATCAACGGCTACACCTTC. It encodes CASSPGQGINGYTF.